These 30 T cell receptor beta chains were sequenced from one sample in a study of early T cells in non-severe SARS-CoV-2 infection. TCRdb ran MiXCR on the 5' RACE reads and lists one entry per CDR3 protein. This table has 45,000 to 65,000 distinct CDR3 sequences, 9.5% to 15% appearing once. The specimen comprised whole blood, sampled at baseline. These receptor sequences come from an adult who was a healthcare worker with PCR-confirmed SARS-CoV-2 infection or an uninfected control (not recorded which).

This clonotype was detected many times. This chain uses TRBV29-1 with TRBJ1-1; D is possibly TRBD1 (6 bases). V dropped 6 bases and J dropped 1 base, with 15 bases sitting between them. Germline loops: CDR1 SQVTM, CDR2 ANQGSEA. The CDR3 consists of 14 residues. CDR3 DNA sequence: TGCAGCGTGGGGGCAAACATCGGGAACACTGAAGCTTTCTTT. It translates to CSVGANIGNTEAFF. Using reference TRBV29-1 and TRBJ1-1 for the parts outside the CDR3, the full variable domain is SAVISQKPSRDICQRGTSLTIQCQVDSQVTMMFWYRQQPGQSLTLIATANQGSEATYESGFVIDKFPISRPNLTFSTLTVSNMSPEDSSIYLCSVGANIGNTEAFFGQGTRLTVV.

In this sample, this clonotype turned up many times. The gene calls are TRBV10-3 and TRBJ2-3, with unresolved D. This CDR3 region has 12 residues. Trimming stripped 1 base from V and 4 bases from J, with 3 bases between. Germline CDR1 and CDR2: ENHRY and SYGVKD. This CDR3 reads CAISELADTQYF. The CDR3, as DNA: TGTGCCATCAGTGAGTTAGCAGATACGCAGTATTTT.

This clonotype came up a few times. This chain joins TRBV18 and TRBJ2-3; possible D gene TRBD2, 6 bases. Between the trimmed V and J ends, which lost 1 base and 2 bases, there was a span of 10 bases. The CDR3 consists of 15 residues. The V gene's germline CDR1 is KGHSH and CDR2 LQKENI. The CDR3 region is CASSPHGGITDTQYF. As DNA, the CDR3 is TGTGCCAGCTCACCACACGGGGGAATCACAGATACGCAGTATTTT. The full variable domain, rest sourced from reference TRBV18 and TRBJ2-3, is NAGVMQNPRHLVRRRGQEARLRCSPMKGHSHVYWYRQLPEEGLKFMVYLQKENIIDESGMPKERFSAEFPKEGPSILRIQQVVRGDSAAYFCASSPHGGITDTQYFGPGTRLTVL.

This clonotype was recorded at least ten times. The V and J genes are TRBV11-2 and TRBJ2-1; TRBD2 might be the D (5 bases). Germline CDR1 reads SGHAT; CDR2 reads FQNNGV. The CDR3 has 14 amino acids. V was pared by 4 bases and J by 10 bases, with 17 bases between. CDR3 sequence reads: CASSSYEDSGEQFF. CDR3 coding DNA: TGTGCCAGCAGCTCATACGAGGACTCGGGGGAGCAGTTCTTC. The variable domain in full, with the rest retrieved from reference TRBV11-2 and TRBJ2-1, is EAGVAQSPRYKIIEKRQSVAFWCNPISGHATLYWYQQILGQGPKLLIQFQNNGVVDDSQLPKDRFSAERLKGVDSTLKIQPAKLEDSAVYLCASSSYEDSGEQFFGPGTRLTVL.

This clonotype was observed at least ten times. CDR3 DNA sequence: TGTGCCAGCAGTGGCAACAGACACTATGGCTACACCTTC. Translating it yields CASSGNRHYGYTF. The J gene is TRBJ1-2, the V gene TRBV25-1; no reliable D call. The germline V gene encodes CDR1 MGHDK and CDR2 SYGVNS. The CDR3 is made up of 13 amino acids. The ends were cut back, 4 bases at V and 3 bases at J, with 9 bases in the middle.

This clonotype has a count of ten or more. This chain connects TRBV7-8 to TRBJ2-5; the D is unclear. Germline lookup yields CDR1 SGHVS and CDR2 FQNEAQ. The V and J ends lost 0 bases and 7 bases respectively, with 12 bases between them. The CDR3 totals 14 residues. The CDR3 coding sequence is TGTGCCAGCAGCTTAGCCGCCCGGCAGCGGACCCAGTACTTC. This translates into CASSLAARQRTQYF.

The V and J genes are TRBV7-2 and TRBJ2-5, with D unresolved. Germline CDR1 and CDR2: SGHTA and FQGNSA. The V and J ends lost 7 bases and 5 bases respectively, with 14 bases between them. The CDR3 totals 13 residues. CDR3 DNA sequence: TGTGCCAGCACCCTCTATCGTCAGGAGACCCAGTACTTC. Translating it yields CASTLYRQETQYF.

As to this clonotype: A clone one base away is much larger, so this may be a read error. The DNA of the CDR3 is TGTGCCAGCGGTTTCCCCGGGAGAGCGAAAAGTGAGCAGTTCTTC. Its protein product is CASGFPGRAKSEQFF. The V call is TRBV12-3 or TRBV12-4, the J call TRBJ2-1, with a weak D call TRBD2 (6 bases). This CDR3 has 15 amino acids.

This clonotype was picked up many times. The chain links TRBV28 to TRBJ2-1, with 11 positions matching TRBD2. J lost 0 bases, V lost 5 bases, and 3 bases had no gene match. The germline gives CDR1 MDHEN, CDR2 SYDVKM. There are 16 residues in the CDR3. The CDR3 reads CASSPTSGGSYNEQFF. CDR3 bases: TGTGCCAGCAGTCCCACTAGCGGGGGCTCCTACAATGAGCAGTTCTTC.

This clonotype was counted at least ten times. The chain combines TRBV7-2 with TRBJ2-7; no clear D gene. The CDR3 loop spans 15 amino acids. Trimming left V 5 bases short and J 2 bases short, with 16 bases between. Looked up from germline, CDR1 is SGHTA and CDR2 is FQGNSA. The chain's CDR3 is CASSQVPAPPYEQYF. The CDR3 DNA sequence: TGTGCCAGCAGCCAAGTCCCGGCTCCCCCCTACGAGCAGTACTTC.

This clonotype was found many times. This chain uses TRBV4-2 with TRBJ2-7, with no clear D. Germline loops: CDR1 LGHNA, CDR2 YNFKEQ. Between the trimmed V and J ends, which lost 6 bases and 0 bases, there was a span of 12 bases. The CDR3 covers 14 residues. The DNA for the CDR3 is TGTGCCAGCAGTAAAGGAAGGAACTCCTACGAGCAGTACTTC. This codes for CASSKGRNSYEQYF.

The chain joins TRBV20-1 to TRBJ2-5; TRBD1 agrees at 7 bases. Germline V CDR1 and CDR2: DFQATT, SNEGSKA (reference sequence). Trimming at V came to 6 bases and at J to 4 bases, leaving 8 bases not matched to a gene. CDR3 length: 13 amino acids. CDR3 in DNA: TGCAGTGCCCAGCGGACAGGCGTAGAGACCCAGTACTTC. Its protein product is CSAQRTGVETQYF.

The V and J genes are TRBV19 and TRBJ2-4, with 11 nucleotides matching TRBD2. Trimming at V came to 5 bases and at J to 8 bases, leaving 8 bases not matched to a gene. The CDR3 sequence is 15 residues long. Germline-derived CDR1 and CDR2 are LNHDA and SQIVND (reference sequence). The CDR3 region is CASSSLTSGSDIQYF. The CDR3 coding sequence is TGTGCCAGTAGTTCTCTAACTAGCGGGAGCGACATTCAGTACTTC.

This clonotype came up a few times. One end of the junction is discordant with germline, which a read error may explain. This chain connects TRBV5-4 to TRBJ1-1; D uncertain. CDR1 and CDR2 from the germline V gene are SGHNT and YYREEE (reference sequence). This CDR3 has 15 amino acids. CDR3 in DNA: TGTGCCAGCAGCCTGTGGAAGGGCGGTAGCACTGAAGCTTTTTTT. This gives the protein CASSLWKGGSTEAFF.

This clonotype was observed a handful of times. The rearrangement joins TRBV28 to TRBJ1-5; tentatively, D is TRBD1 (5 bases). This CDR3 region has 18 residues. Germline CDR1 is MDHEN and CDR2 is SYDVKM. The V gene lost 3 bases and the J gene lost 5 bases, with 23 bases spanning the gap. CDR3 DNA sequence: TGTGCCAGCAGTTTTTCCCCCGGTCTAGGGGCCCTAGATCAGCCCCAGCATTTT. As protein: CASSFSPGLGALDQPQHF.

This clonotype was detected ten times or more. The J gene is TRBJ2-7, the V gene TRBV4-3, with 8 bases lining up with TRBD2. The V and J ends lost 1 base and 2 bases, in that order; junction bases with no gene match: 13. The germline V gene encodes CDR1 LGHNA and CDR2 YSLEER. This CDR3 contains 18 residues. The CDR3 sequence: CASSQGGRGPSGPYEQYF. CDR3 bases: TGCGCCAGCAGCCAAGGGGGACGGGGACCTAGCGGGCCCTACGAGCAGTACTTC.

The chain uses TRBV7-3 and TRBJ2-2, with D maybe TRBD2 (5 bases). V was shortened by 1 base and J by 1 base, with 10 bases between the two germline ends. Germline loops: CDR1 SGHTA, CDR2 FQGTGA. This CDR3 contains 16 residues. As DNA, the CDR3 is TGTGCCAGCAGCTTAAGTCGCGGGCGGAACACCGGGGAGCTGTTTTTT. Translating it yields CASSLSRGRNTGELFF. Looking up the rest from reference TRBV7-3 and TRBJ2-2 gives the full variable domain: GAGVSQTPSNKVTEKGKYVELRCDPISGHTALYWYRQSLGQGPEFLIYFQGTGAADDSGLPNDRFFAVRPEGSVSTLKIQRTERGDSAVYLCASSLSRGRNTGELFFGEGSRLTVL.

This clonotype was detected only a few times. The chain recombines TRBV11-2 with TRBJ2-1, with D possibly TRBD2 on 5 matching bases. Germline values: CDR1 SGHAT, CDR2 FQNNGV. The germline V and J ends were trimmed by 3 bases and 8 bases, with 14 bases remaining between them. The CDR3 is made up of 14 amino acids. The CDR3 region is CASSFVDSRDEQFF. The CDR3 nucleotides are TGTGCCAGCAGCTTTGTGGATTCGAGGGATGAGCAGTTCTTC. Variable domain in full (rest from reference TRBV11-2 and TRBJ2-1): EAGVAQSPRYKIIEKRQSVAFWCNPISGHATLYWYQQILGQGPKLLIQFQNNGVVDDSQLPKDRFSAERLKGVDSTLKIQPAKLEDSAVYLCASSFVDSRDEQFFGPGTRLTVL.

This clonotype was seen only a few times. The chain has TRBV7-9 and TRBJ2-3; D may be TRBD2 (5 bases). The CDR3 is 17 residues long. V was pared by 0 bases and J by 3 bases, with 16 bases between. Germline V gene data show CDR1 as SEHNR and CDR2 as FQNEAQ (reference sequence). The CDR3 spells CASSLASGPTRTDTQYF. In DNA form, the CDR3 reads TGTGCCAGCAGCTTAGCCTCGGGCCCAACTAGGACAGATACGCAGTATTTT.

CDR3 in DNA: TGTGCCGGGTTAGACCTGGGCTCCTACAATGAGCAGTTCTTC. Protein sequence: CAGLDLGSYNEQFF. The genes are TRBV21-1 and TRBJ2-1. TRBV21-1 is noted as a pseudogene. The CDR3 covers 14 residues.

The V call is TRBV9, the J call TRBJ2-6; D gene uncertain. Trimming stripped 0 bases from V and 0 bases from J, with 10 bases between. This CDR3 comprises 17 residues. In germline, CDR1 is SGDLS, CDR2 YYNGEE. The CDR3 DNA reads TGTGCCAGCAGCGTAGCGATTCGGAGCTCTGGGGCCAACGTCCTGACTTTC. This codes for CASSVAIRSSGANVLTF.

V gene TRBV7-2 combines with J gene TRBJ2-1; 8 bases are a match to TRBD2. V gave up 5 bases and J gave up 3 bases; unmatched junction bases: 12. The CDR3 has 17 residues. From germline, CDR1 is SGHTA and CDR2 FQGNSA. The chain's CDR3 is CASSPGGSGTFYNEQFF. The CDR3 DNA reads TGTGCCAGCAGCCCTGGGGGTAGCGGGACTTTCTACAATGAGCAGTTCTTC.

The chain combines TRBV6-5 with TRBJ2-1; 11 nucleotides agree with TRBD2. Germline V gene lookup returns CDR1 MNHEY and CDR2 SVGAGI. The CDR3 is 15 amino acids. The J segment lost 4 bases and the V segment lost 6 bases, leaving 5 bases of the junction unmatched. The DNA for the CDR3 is TGTGCCAGCAGGCAGGGACTAGCGGAATACAATGAGCAGTTCTTC. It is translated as CASRQGLAEYNEQFF.

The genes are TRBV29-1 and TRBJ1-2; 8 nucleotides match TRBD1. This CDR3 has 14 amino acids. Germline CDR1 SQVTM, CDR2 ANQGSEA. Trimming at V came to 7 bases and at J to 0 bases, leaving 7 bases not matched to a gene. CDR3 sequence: CSGETGAPNYGYTF. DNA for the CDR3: TGCAGCGGGGAGACAGGGGCCCCTAACTATGGCTACACCTTC.

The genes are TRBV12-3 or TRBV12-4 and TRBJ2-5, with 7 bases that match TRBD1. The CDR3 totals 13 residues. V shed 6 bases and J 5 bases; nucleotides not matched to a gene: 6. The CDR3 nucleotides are TGTGCCAGCAGCCCGACAGGGTTGGAGACCCAGTACTTC. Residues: CASSPTGLETQYF.

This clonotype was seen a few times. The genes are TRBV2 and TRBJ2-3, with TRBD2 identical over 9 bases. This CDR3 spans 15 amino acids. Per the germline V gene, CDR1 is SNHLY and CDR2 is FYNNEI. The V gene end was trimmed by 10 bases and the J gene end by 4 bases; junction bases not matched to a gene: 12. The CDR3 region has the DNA TGTGCCACCCCCAGGCGGCGGGAGGGTTCAGATACGCAGTATTTT. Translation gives CATPRRREGSDTQYF. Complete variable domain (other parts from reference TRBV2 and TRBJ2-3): EPEVTQTPSHQVTQMGQEVILRCVPISNHLYFYWYRQILGQKVEFLVSFYNNEISEKSEIFDDQFSVERPDGSNFTLKIRSTKLEDSAMYFCATPRRREGSDTQYFGPGTRLTVL.

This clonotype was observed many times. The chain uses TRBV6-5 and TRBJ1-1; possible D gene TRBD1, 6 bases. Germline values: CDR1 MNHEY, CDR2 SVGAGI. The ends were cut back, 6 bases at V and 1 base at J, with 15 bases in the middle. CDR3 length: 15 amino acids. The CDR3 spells CASRLFGTTNTEAFF. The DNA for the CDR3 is TGTGCCAGCAGACTCTTCGGGACAACGAACACTGAAGCTTTCTTT.

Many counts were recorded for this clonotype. The CDR3 here is CASIPRVTSDSNTGELFF. The CDR3, as DNA: TGTGCCAGCATCCCAAGGGTGACTAGCGATTCGAACACCGGGGAGCTGTTTTTT. The chain is built from TRBV27 and TRBJ2-2; 8 bases agree with TRBD2. Germline CDR1 MNHEY, CDR2 SMNVEV (reference sequence). J was trimmed by 0 bases and V by 7 bases; bases with no gene match: 13. The CDR3 contains 18 residues.

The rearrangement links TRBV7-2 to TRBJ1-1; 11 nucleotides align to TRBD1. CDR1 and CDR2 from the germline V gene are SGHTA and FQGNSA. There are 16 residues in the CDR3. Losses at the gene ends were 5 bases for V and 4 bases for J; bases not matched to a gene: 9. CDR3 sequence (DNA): TGTGCCAGCAGCGGCACGGACAGGGGGCCGGTCACTGAAGCTTTCTTT. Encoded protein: CASSGTDRGPVTEAFF.

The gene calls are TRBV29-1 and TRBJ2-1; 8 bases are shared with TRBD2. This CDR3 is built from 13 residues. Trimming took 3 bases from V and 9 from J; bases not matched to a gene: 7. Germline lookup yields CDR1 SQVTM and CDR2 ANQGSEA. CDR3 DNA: TGCAGCGTTGATGCGGGAGGTCGAGGTGAGCAGTTCTTC. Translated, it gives CSVDAGGRGEQFF.